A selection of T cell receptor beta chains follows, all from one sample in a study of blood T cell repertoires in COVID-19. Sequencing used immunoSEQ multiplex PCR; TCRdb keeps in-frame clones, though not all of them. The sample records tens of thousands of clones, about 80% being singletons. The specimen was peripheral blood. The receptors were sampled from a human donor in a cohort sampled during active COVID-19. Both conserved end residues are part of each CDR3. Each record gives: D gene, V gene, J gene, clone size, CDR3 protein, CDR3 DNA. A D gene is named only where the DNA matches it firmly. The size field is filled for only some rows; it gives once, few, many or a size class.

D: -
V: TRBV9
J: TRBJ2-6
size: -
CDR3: CASSVAPLSQQTGANVLTF
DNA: TGTGCCAGCAGCGTAGCTCCCCTATCTCAACAGACTGGGGCCAACGTCCTGACTTTC

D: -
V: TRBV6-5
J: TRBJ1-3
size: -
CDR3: CASSYSSAGNTIYF
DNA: TGTGCCAGCAGTTACTCGAGCGCTGGAAACACCATATATTTT

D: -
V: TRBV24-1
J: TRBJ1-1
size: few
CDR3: CATSEGEAEAFF
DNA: TGTGCCACCAGTGAAGGCGAGGCTGAAGCTTTCTTT

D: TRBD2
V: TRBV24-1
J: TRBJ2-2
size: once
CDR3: CATSASGLAGVTGELFF
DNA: TGTGCCACCAGTGCTTCCGGACTAGCGGGGGTCACCGGGGAGCTGTTTTTT

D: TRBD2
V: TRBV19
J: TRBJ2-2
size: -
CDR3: CASSIKAGGHGGELFF
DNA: TGTGCCAGTAGTATAAAGGCGGGAGGGCACGGCGGGGAGCTGTTTTTT

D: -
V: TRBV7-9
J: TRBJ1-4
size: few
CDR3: CAGQQSNEKLFF
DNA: TGTGCCGGGCAGCAGTCTAATGAAAAACTGTTTTTT

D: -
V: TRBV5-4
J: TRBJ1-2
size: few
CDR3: CASSHTDIYGYTF
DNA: TGTGCCAGCAGCCATACCGACATTTATGGCTACACCTTC

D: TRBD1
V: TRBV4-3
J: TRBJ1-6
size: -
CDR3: CASSINRDRNSPLHF
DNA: TGCGCCAGCAGCATTAACCGGGACAGAAATTCACCCCTCCACTTT

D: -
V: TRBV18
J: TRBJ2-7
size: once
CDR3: CASSRLDPGEQYF
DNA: TGTGCCAGCTCCCGACTAGACCCGGGCGAGCAGTACTTC

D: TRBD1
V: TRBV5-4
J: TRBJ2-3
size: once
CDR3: CASSLDRGLGDTQYF
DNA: TGTGCCAGCAGTTTGGACAGGGGGCTGGGAGATACGCAGTATTTT

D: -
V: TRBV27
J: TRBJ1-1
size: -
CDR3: CASITAGGLNTEAFF
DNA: TGTGCCAGCATCACCGCCGGGGGGCTGAACACTGAAGCTTTCTTT

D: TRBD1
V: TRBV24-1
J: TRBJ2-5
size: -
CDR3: CATSDGKGAWVYQETQYF
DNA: TGTGCCACCAGTGACGGGAAGGGGGCGTGGGTGTACCAAGAGACCCAGTACTTC

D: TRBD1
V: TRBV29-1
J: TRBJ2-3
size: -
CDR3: CSVEGQGVTDTQYF
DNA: TGCAGCGTTGAGGGACAGGGGGTCACAGATACGCAGTATTTT

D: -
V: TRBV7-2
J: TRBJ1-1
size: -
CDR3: CASSYGGRTEAFF
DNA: TGTGCCAGCAGCTACGGGGGGCGGACTGAAGCTTTCTTT

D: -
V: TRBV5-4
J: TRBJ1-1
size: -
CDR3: CASREGGRGSTEAFF
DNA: TGTGCCAGCAGAGAGGGGGGGCGTGGGAGCACTGAAGCTTTCTTT

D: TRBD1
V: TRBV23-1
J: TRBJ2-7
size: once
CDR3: CASTSGTGGRYEQYF
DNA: TGCGCCAGCACCTCGGGGACAGGGGGCCGGTACGAGCAGTACTTC

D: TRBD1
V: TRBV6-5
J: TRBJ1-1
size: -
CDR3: CASSATGVAEAFF
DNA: TGTGCCAGCAGCGCTACAGGGGTGGCTGAAGCTTTCTTT

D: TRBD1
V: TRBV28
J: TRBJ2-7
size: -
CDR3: CASSSDRGPSYEQYF
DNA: TGTGCCAGCAGTTCCGACAGGGGTCCATCCTACGAGCAGTACTTC

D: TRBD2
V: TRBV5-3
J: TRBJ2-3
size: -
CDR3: CARSLRLAPDTQYF
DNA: TGTGCCAGAAGCCTCAGACTAGCCCCAGATACGCAGTATTTT

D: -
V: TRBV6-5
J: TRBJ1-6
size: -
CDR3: CAVKPGSNSPLHF
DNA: TGTGCCGTCAAACCGGGGTCAAATTCACCCCTCCACTTT

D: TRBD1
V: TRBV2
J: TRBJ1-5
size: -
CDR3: CASRGTGAQPQHF
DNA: TGTGCCAGCAGAGGGACAGGGGCCCAGCCCCAGCATTTT

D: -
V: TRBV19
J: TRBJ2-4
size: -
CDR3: CAATDLYKNIQYF
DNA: TGTGCCGCCACAGATTTATACAAAAACATTCAGTACTTC

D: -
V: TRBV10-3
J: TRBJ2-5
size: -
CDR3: CAISTETGETQYF
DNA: TGTGCCATTTCGACCGAGACGGGTGAGACCCAGTACTTC

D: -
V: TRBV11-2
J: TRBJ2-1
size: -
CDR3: CASSRQGTNNEQFF
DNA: TGTGCCAGCAGCCGACAGGGGACTAACAATGAGCAGTTCTTC

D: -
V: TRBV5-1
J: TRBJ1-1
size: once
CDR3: CASSLAHRGGGDTEAFF
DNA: TGCGCCAGCAGCTTGGCCCACCGGGGCGGGGGGGACACTGAAGCTTTCTTT

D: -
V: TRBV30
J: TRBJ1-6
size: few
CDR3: CAWSSRDNSPLHF
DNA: TGTGCCTGGAGTTCCAGGGATAATTCACCCCTCCACTTT

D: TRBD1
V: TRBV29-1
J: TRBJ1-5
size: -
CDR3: CSVQDRGGQPQHF
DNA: TGCAGCGTGCAGGACAGGGGCGGTCAGCCCCAGCATTTT

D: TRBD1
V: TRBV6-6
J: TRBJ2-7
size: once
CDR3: CASSNRQGSYEQYF
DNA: TGTGCCAGCAGTAATCGACAGGGGTCCTACGAGCAGTACTTC

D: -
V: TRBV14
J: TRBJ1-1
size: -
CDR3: CASSWTANTEAFF
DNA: TGTGCCAGCAGCTGGACAGCGAACACTGAAGCTTTCTTT

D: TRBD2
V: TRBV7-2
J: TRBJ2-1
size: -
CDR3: CASSGRAGDYNEQFF
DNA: TGTGCCAGCAGCGGGCGCGCGGGGGACTACAATGAGCAGTTCTTC

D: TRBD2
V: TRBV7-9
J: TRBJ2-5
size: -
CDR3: CASSPSGAPEETQYF
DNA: TGTGCCAGCAGCCCGAGCGGGGCGCCGGAGGAGACCCAGTACTTC

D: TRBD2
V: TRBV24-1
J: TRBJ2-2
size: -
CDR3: CATSDSQRERAGELFF
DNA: TGTGCCACCAGTGACTCACAGCGGGAGCGGGCCGGGGAGCTGTTTTTT

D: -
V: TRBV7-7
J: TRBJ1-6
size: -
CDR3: CASSPARGSPLHF
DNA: TGTGCTAGCAGCCCGGCGCGGGGATCACCCCTCCACTTT

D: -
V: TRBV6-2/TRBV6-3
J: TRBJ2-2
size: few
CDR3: CASSLTGNTGELFF
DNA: TGTGCCAGCAGCCTAACAGGGAACACCGGGGAGCTGTTTTTT

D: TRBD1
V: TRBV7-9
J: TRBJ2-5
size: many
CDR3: CASSTGTGGETQYF
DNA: TGTGCCAGCAGCACCGGGACAGGGGGTGAGACCCAGTACTTC

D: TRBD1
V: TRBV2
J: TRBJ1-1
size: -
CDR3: CASSEDREMNTEAFF
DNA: TGTGCCAGCAGTGAGGACAGGGAGATGAACACTGAAGCTTTCTTT

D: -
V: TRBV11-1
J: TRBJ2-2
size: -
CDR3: CASSLARGEVGTGELFF
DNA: TGTGCCAGCAGCTTAGCGCGAGGGGAGGTCGGCACCGGGGAGCTGTTTTTT

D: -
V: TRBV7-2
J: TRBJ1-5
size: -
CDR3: CASSRGQSQPQHF
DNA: TGTGCCAGCAGCCGTGGACAGAGTCAGCCCCAGCATTTT

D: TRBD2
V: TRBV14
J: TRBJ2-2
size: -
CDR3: CASSNAGGPGELFF
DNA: TGTGCCAGCAGCAACGCGGGGGGGCCCGGGGAGCTGTTTTTT

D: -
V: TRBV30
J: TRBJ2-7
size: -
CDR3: CAWSPFRVGYEQYF
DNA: TGTGCCTGGAGCCCATTCAGGGTAGGGTACGAGCAGTACTTC

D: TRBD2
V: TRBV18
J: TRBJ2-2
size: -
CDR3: CASSPGLAGAVGELFF
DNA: TGTGCCAGCTCACCGGGGCTAGCGGGAGCGGTCGGGGAGCTGTTTTTT

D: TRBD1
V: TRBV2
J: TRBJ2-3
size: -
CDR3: CASTRDRGTDTQYF
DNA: TGTGCCAGCACCCGGGACAGGGGCACAGATACGCAGTATTTT

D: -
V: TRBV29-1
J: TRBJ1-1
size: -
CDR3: CSAHRDTEAFF
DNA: TGCAGCGCCCACAGGGACACTGAAGCTTTCTTT

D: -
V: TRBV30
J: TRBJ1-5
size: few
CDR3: CAWSQGGAYGNQPQHF
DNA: TGTGCCTGGAGCCAAGGGGGGGCATACGGCAATCAGCCCCAGCATTTT

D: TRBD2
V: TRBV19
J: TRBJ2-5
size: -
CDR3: CASKTSGRRETQYF
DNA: TGTGCCAGTAAAACTAGCGGGAGAAGAGAGACCCAGTACTTC

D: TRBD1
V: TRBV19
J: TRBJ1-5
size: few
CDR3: CASMDRPYSNQPQHF
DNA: TGTGCCAGTATGGACAGGCCTTATAGCAATCAGCCCCAGCATTTT

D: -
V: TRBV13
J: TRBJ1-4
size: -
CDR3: CASSPGATNEKLFF
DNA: TGTGCCAGCAGCCCGGGGGCAACTAATGAAAAACTGTTTTTT

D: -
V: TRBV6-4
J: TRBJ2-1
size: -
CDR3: CASSEWRKEGNEQFF
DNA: TGTGCCAGCAGTGAATGGCGGAAGGAGGGGAATGAGCAGTTCTTC